The clone carrying this T cell receptor beta chain was recorded at least ten times. This sample's time point: newly diagnosed GD, antithyroid drugs for less than 3 months. TCR sequences were obtained from RNA taken from PBMCs. The source of the sample is a study of regulatory T cells in long-lasting Graves disease. V was shortened by 0 bases and J by 1 base, with 9 bases between the two germline ends. Looked up from germline, CDR1 is SGDLS and CDR2 is YYNGEE. The CDR3 length is 15 residues. To make TCR beta libraries, researchers used iRepertoire HTBI primers and Arm-PCR of CDR3 regions. TCRdb reprocessed the multiplex PCR reads with MiXCR, giving one entry per CDR3 protein. The repertoire holds roughly 400,000 distinct CDR3 sequences, with about 15% as singletons. The same data also went into a second study, on T cells in Graves' hyperthyroidism and ophthalmopathy. According to that study: Stable hyperthyroidism: no ophthalmopathy progression over 18 months of follow-up. The TCR CDR3 was amplified in a first-round RT-PCR using the HTBI primer set. Ophthalmopathy was separated from stable hyperthyroidism by a 13 V-J model.

The chain joins TRBV9 to TRBJ2-3, with D maybe TRBD1 (6 bases). This receptor was taken from a woman aged 40 to 50 with Graves disease. Sequences were derived from peripheral blood mononuclear cells (PBMCs), sampled at new diagnosis, from a patient treated with antithyroid drugs. This chain's CDR3 is CASSVGGGRTDTQYF. The CDR3 DNA sequence: TGTGCCAGCAGCGTAGGTGGGGGCCGCACAGATACGCAGTATTTT.